This TCR beta chain is drawn from a study of blood T cells in healthy people across ages. Per germline, CDR1 WNHNN and CDR2 SYGVQD (reference sequence). The CDR3 sequence is 14 residues long. Trimming took off 6 bases at V and 7 bases at J, with 13 bases between the two ends. General study results and limits: It was held that diversity estimates obtained from one million T cells represented underestimates. It was found that TCR beta diversity correlated strongly with the percentage of naive T cells.

As regards this clonotype: Its matching antigen is unknown.

Primed by a sample-barcoded 5' primer and a J-beta primer mix, a second PCR proceeded for 7 to 11 cycles. In TCRdb, the 5' RACE reads were re-called with MiXCR into one record per CDR3 protein. The data show about 1.7 million distinct CDR3 sequences, roughly 27% seen once. What was sequenced was blood. The origin of this receptor is a woman in her 30s in good health. The chain joins TRBV10-1 to TRBJ1-6; D perhaps matches TRBD1 (6 bases). Written as DNA, the CDR3 is TGCGCCAGCAGAGAAGGGGGGCCAAATTCACCCCTCCACTTT. Encoded protein: CASREGGPNSPLHF.